This entry features one TCR beta chain sequence. Its antigen is currently unknown. This entry comes from a study of vaccination and CD4 T cells after COVID-19. In the study overall: Overlapping spike peptides served as the stimulus for the cells. These peptides came from SARS-CoV-2 and from the common cold coronaviruses HCoV-NL63, HCoV-OC43 and HCoV-229E. Controls had a CEFX pool, an HIV-1 Nef pool, or no peptide added.

Treatment meaning: approximately 9-day PBMC culture with coronavirus spike peptide pools or control peptides (ViraFEST assay). Germline CDR1 and CDR2: MNHNS and SASEGT. CDR3 length: 14 residues. The J segment lost 6 bases and the V segment lost 6 bases, leaving 10 bases of the junction unmatched. CD4+ T cells that had been cultured provided DNA sequenced with the Oncomine TCR Beta short-read assay. TCRdb re-derived calls from the PCR reads in MiXCR, one entry per CDR3 protein. The sample carries approximately 10,000 distinct CDR3 sequences, 64% recorded once. The sequence came from a human donor who had recovered from COVID-19. V and J are TRBV6-1 and TRBJ1-1; 7 positions agree with TRBD1. The sequenced sample was CD4+ T cells from blood, cultured in vitro. The CDR3 sequence is CASSHRGKGPEAFF. In DNA form, the CDR3 reads TGTGCCAGCAGCCACAGGGGAAAAGGTCCTGAAGCTTTCTTT.